A selection of T cell receptor beta chains follows, all from one sample in a study of blood T cells in healthy people across ages. TCRdb ran MiXCR on the 5' RACE reads and lists one entry per CDR3 protein. The sample has hundreds of thousands of distinct CDR3 sequences, roughly 43% seen once; the top ten hold approximately 31%. The sample consisted of blood. Receptors were obtained from an elderly man in good health. Both conserved end residues are trimmed from each CDR3. The order of the fields is V gene, J gene, D gene, CDR3 protein. D genes are given only for firm matches.

v_call: TRBV7-2; j_call: TRBJ1-1; d_call: NA; cdr3_aa: ASSDTKGGVGTEAF
v_call: TRBV7-2; j_call: TRBJ1-1; d_call: TRBD1; cdr3_aa: ASSSYTGGTEAF
v_call: TRBV25-1; j_call: TRBJ2-7; d_call: NA; cdr3_aa: ASSDDRSPLREQY
v_call: TRBV9; j_call: TRBJ2-1; d_call: TRBD2; cdr3_aa: ASSTQLAGGPNEQF
v_call: TRBV5-1; j_call: NA; d_call: NA; cdr3_aa: ASSQQGPGAYEQY
v_call: TRBV19; j_call: TRBJ1-5; d_call: NA; cdr3_aa: ATRGAGSNQPQH
v_call: TRBV5-1; j_call: TRBJ2-5; d_call: TRBD1; cdr3_aa: ASSQATGVLETQY
v_call: TRBV20-1; j_call: TRBJ2-4; d_call: NA; cdr3_aa: SATGAYKNIQY
v_call: TRBV6-2/TRBV6-3; j_call: TRBJ1-2; d_call: NA; cdr3_aa: ASSSAGTNYGYT
v_call: TRBV20-1; j_call: TRBJ2-7; d_call: TRBD2; cdr3_aa: SAGSGRVYEQY
v_call: TRBV27; j_call: TRBJ2-6; d_call: NA; cdr3_aa: ARPGANVLT
v_call: TRBV4-3; j_call: NA; d_call: TRBD2; cdr3_aa: ASSQGLALEQY
v_call: TRBV28; j_call: TRBJ1-2; d_call: TRBD1; cdr3_aa: ASSSTGTGDGYT
v_call: TRBV7-6; j_call: TRBJ2-3; d_call: NA; cdr3_aa: ASSLGGGRAARSGRTDTQY
v_call: TRBV7-9; j_call: TRBJ1-1; d_call: NA; cdr3_aa: ASSLEGLRTAEAF
v_call: TRBV3-1; j_call: TRBJ1-2; d_call: NA; cdr3_aa: ASSQGQTNYGYT
v_call: TRBV13; j_call: TRBJ2-1; d_call: TRBD2; cdr3_aa: ASSLDGTSGNNEQF
v_call: TRBV20-1; j_call: TRBJ1-1; d_call: NA; cdr3_aa: SATLYGLAF
v_call: TRBV5-1; j_call: NA; d_call: TRBD1; cdr3_aa: ANSRDVTGEFPYEQY
v_call: TRBV7-2; j_call: TRBJ2-7; d_call: NA; cdr3_aa: ASSLTTGYTPYEQY
v_call: TRBV20-1; j_call: TRBJ2-3; d_call: TRBD2; cdr3_aa: SARGGGAGDTQY
v_call: TRBV29-1; j_call: TRBJ2-3; d_call: NA; cdr3_aa: SVTPSGSTDTQY
v_call: TRBV6-2/TRBV6-3; j_call: TRBJ2-7; d_call: TRBD2; cdr3_aa: ASSSPTSGTYNEQY
v_call: TRBV20-1; j_call: TRBJ2-3; d_call: NA; cdr3_aa: SASQKDTQY
v_call: TRBV6-6; j_call: TRBJ2-7; d_call: NA; cdr3_aa: ASSTSPAWEQY
v_call: TRBV3-1; j_call: TRBJ2-3; d_call: TRBD1; cdr3_aa: ASSQVQGRWAETQY
v_call: TRBV30; j_call: TRBJ2-3; d_call: TRBD1; cdr3_aa: AWTRTGGIGDTQY
v_call: TRBV6-1; j_call: TRBJ2-1; d_call: NA; cdr3_aa: ASSGTGPYNGQF
v_call: TRBV15; j_call: TRBJ2-7; d_call: NA; cdr3_aa: ATSGKGGSYEQY
v_call: TRBV6-1; j_call: TRBJ1-2; d_call: NA; cdr3_aa: ASSEALPSGYGYT
v_call: TRBV29-1; j_call: TRBJ2-5; d_call: NA; cdr3_aa: SAGGTPKETQY
v_call: TRBV20-1; j_call: TRBJ2-2; d_call: NA; cdr3_aa: SAAGPPTELF
v_call: TRBV25-1; j_call: TRBJ2-7; d_call: NA; cdr3_aa: ASSGQAAYEQY
v_call: TRBV6-2/TRBV6-3; j_call: TRBJ2-7; d_call: NA; cdr3_aa: ASSYLYEQY
v_call: TRBV10-3; j_call: TRBJ2-7; d_call: TRBD1; cdr3_aa: AIRVQGAYEQY
v_call: TRBV10-3; j_call: TRBJ2-1; d_call: NA; cdr3_aa: ARASSCVQF
v_call: TRBV3-1; j_call: TRBJ1-2; d_call: NA; cdr3_aa: ASSPWDNFNYGYT
v_call: TRBV19; j_call: TRBJ2-1; d_call: NA; cdr3_aa: ASSIRDEQF
v_call: TRBV5-1; j_call: NA; d_call: TRBD2; cdr3_aa: ASSETSASYNEQY